This T cell receptor beta chain was obtained from a study of brain T cells in children with intractable seizures. General observations from the study: Only CDR3 sequence similarity suggested viral specificity, without known HCMV serostatus.

Time point reported: blood from clinic visit 5 months post-surgery; TSC patient then seizure free. Before surgery, patients took at least one anti-epileptic drug. Produced via immunoSEQ multiplex PCR; TCRdb's table is partial and in-frame only. The sample carries 300,000 to 400,000 clones, more than 85% recorded once. The CDR3 is 16 amino acids. The ends lost 1 base at V and 11 bases at J; junction bases unmatched: 14. Germline-derived CDR1 and CDR2 are LGHDT and YNNKEL (reference sequence). Worth noting for this clone: Its antigen is undetermined.

This specimen was peripheral blood, taken more than 4 months after surgery. This TCR came from a boy under three years old with tuberous sclerosis and intractable seizures. The chain recombines TRBV3-1 (or the pseudogene TRBV3-2) with TRBJ1-1; 9 bases fit TRBD1. CDR3 loop: CASSQVVGTGPKTAFF. The CDR3 coding sequence is TGTGCCAGCAGCCAAGTAGTAGGGACAGGGCCAAAAACGGCTTTCTTT.